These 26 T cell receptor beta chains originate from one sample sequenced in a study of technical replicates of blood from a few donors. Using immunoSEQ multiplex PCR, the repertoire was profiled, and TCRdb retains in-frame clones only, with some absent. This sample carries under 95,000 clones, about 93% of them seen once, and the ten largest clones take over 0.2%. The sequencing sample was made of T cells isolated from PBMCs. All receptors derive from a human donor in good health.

As DNA, the CDR3 is TGTGCCAGCAGCAACTTCCGCCCTCCGGACAGACGGCTTTATGGCTACACCTTC. Translation: CASSNFRPPDRRLYGYTF. The V call is TRBV21-1, the J call TRBJ1-2; the table's D call of TRBD1 was not tested on the DNA. TRBV21-1 is a documented pseudogene. This CDR3 is 18 amino acids long.

The CDR3 is CSVVETGSYEQYF. The CDR3 nucleotides are TGCAGCGTTGTTGAGACAGGGAGCTACGAGCAGTACTTC. V and J are TRBV29-1 and TRBJ2-7; 7 positions match TRBD1. With V trimmed by 4 bases and J by 3 bases, 6 bases remained unmatched. The CDR3 runs 13 residues. Germline values: CDR1 SQVTM, CDR2 ANQGSEA.

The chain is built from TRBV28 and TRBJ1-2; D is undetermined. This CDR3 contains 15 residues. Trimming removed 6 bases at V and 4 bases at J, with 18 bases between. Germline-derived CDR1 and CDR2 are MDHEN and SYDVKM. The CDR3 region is CASSRSPADIYGYTF. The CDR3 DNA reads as TGTGCCAGCAGCCGAAGCCCGGCCGACATCTATGGCTACACCTTC.

The CDR3 DNA reads as TGCGCCAGCAGCCAAAGGACAGCAGCCAAAAACATTCAGTACTTC. The encoded protein is CASSQRTAAKNIQYF. The chain couples TRBV4-1 to TRBJ2-4; tentative D call: TRBD1 (6 bases). V shed 2 bases and J shed 0 bases, with 8 bases lying between them. CDR3 length equals 15 residues. Germline lookup yields CDR1 MGHRA and CDR2 YSYEKL.

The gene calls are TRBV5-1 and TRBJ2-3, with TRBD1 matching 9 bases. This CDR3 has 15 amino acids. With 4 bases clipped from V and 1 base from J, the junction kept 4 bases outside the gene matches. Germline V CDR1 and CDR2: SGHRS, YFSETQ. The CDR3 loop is CASSPGTGRTDTQYF. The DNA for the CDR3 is TGCGCCAGCAGCCCTGGGACAGGGCGCACAGATACGCAGTATTTT.

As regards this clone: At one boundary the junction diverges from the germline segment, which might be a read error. The CDR3 DNA reads TGTGCCAGCAGCTTAGGATCGGGACACAAGGCGAGGGAGCGTTTT. Its protein is CASSLGSGHKARERF. V is TRBV7-8 and J is TRBJ2-3; D is possibly TRBD1 (6 bases). Germline CDR1 is SGHVS and CDR2 is FQNEAQ. The CDR3 runs 15 residues.

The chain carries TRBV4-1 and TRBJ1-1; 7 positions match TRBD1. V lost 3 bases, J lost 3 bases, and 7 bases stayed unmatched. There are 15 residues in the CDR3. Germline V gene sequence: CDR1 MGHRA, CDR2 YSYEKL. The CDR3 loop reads CASSHQTGTDTEAFF. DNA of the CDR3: TGCGCCAGCAGCCATCAGACAGGGACGGACACTGAAGCTTTCTTT.

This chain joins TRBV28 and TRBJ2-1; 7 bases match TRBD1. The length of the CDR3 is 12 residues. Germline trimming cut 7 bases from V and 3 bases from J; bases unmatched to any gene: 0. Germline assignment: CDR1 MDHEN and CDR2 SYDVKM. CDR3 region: CASTGGYNEQFF. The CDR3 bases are TGTGCCAGCACAGGGGGCTACAATGAGCAGTTCTTC.

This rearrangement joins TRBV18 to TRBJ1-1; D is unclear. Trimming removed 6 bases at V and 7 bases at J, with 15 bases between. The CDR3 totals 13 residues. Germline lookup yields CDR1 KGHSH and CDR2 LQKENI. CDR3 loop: CASSTLDDGEAFF. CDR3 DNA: TGTGCCAGCTCCACACTAGACGACGGTGAAGCTTTCTTT.

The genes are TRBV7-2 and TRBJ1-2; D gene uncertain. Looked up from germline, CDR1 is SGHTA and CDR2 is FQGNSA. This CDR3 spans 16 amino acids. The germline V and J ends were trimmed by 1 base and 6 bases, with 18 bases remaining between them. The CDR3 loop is CASSLDKDRVINGYTF. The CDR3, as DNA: TGTGCCAGCAGCTTAGACAAAGACCGGGTGATTAATGGCTACACCTTC.

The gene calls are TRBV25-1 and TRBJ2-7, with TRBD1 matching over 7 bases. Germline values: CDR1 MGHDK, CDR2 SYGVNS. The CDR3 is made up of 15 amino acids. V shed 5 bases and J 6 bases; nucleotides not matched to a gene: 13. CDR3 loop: CASSPHTQGGREQYF. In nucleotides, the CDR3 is TGTGCCAGCAGTCCCCACACTCAAGGGGGCCGCGAGCAGTACTTC.

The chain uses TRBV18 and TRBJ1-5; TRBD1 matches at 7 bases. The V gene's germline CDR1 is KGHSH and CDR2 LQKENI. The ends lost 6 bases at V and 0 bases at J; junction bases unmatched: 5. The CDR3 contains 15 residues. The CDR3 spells CASSEGAYSNQPQHF. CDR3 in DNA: TGTGCCAGCTCCGAGGGGGCCTATAGCAATCAGCCCCAGCATTTT.

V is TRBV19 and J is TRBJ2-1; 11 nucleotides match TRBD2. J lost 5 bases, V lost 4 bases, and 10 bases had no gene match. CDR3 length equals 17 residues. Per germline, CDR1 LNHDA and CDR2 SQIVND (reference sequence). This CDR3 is CASSTVRSGRANNEQFF. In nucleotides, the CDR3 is TGTGCCAGTAGTACGGTACGTAGCGGGAGGGCGAACAATGAGCAGTTCTTC.

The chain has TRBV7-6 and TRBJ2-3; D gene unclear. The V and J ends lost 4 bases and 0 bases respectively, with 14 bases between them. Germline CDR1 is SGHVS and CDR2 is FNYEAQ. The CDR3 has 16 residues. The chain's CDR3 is CASSYVQFSSTDTQYF. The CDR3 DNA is TGTGCCAGCAGCTACGTACAGTTCTCTAGCACAGATACGCAGTATTTT.

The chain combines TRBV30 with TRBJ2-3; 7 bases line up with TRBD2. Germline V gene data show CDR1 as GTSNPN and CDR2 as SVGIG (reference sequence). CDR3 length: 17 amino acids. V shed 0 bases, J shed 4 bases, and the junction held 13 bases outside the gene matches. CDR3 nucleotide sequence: TGTGCCTGGAGTGTATATGAAGCGGGGATGGGACCAGATACGCAGTATTTT. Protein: CAWSVYEAGMGPDTQYF.

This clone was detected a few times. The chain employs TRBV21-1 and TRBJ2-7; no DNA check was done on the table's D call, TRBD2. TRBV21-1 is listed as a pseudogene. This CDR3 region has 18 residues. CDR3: CASSKATSPSGSSYEQYF. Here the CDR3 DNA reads TGTGCCAGCAGCAAAGCGACAAGTCCTAGCGGAAGCTCCTACGAGCAGTACTTC.

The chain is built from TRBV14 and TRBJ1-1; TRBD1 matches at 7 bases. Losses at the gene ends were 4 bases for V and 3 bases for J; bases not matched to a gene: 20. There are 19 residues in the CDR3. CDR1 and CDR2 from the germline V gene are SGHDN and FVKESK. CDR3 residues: CASSLSRAQGNLGHTEAFF. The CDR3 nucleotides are TGTGCCAGCAGCCTCTCCAGGGCACAGGGGAATTTGGGGCACACTGAAGCTTTCTTT.

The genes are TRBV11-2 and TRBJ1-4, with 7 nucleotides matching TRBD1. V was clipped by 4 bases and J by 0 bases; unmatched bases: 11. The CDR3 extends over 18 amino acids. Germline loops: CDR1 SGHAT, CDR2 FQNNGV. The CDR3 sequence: CASSSRPDRTTTNEKLFF. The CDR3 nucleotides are TGTGCCAGCAGCTCTAGACCGGACAGGACGACAACTAATGAAAAACTGTTTTTT.

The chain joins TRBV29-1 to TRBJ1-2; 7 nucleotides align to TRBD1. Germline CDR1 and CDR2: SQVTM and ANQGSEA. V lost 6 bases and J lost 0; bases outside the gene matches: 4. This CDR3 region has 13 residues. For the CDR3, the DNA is TGCAGCGTCGTTGGACAGGCTAACTATGGCTACACCTTC. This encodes CSVVGQANYGYTF.

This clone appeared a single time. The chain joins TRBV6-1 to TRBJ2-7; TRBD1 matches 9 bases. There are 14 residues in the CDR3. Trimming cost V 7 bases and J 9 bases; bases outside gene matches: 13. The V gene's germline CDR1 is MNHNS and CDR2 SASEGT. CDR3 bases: TGTGCCAGCACACCCGGGACAGGGCCCCGCGTGCAGTACTTC. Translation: CASTPGTGPRVQYF.

CDR3 residues: CASSLVNSGSLNEQFF. Here the CDR3 DNA reads TGTGCCAGCAGCTTAGTTAATAGCGGGAGCTTGAATGAGCAGTTCTTC. The chain couples TRBV11-2 to TRBJ2-1; 9 bases are shared with TRBD2. The CDR3 extends over 16 amino acids. V lost 1 base to trimming and J lost 7 bases; unmatched junction nucleotides: 8. Germline CDR1 and CDR2: SGHAT and FQNNGV.

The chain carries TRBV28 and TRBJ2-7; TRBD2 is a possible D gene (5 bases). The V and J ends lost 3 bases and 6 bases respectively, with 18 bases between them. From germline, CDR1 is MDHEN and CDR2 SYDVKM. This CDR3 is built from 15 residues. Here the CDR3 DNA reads TGTGCCAGCAGTTTCTATGGGAGTAGATTCTCCGAGCAGTACTTC. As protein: CASSFYGSRFSEQYF. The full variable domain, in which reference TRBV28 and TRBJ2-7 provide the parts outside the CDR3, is DVKVTQSSRYLVKRTGEKVFLECVQDMDHENMFWYRQDPGLGLRLIYFSYDVKMKEKGDIPEGYSVSREKKERFSLILESASTNQTSMYLCASSFYGSRFSEQYFGPGTRLTVT.

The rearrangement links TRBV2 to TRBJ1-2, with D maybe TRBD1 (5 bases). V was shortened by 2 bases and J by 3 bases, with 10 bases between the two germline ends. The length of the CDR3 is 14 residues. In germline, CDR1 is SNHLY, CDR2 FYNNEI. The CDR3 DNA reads TGTGCCAGCAGTGAAAAGCCGGGGGACTATGGCTACACCTTC. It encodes CASSEKPGDYGYTF.

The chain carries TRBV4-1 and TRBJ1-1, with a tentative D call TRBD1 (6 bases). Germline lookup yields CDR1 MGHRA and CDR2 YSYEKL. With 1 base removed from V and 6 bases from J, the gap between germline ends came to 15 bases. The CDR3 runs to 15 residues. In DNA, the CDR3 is TGCGCCAGCAGCCAAGGCGGGGGCAGGGCCTCTGAAGCTTTCTTT. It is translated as CASSQGGGRASEAFF.

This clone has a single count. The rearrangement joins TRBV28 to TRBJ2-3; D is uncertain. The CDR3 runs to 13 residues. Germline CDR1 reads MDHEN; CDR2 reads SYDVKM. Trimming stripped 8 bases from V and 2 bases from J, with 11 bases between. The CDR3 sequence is CASADTDTDTQYF. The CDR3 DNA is TGTGCCAGCGCCGATACAGACACAGATACGCAGTATTTT.

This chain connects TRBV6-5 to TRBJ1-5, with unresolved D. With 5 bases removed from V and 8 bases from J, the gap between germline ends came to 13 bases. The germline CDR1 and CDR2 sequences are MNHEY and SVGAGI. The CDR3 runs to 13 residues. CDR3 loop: CASSKGVWEPQHF. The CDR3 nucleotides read TGTGCCAGCAGTAAGGGAGTGTGGGAGCCCCAGCATTTT.